This T cell receptor (beta chain) was identified in a study of blood T cell repertoires in COVID-19. At the level of the study: Both acute and convalescent COVID-19 samples were obtained from the United States, Italy and Spain. PBMCs, B-cell-depleted T cells, or T cells provided the cDNA or gDNA that made up the material.

With 11 bases removed from V and 7 bases from J, the gap between germline ends came to 24 bases. Germline CDR1 and CDR2: MNHEY and SVGAGI. There are 15 residues in the CDR3. Per the original data handling: Amplifying reference gene primers gave estimates of nucleated cell counts. The assay was immunoSEQ multiplex PCR, and TCRdb's table has in-frame clones only and misses some. V and J calls and clone size come straight from that table; D and trimming were deduced from the DNA. The table has fewer than 100,000 clones, 65% to 90% seen once. The receptor was isolated from a man between 60 and 75 years old with acute or convalescent COVID-19. This chain uses TRBV6-5 with TRBJ2-1; tentatively, D is TRBD2 (7 bases). Specimen: peripheral blood. DNA for the CDR3: TGTGCCGGTCAACGTGGGGGGGCCGGTGGGAATGAGCAGTTCTTC. Its protein is CAGQRGGAGGNEQFF.